The 11 T cell receptor beta chains below were found in one sample sequenced in a study of cytomegalovirus exposure and HLA in healthy donors. Use of 60 Vbeta and 13 Jbeta primers characterized the PCR. Measured with immunoSEQ multiplex PCR; TCRdb has only the in-frame clones, and not every one. The top ten hold more than 3% of the sample, which has about 150,000 clones, 80% to 85% seen once. The material sequenced was PBMCs. The receptors originated from a male donor in good health and CMV-seronegative.

The J gene is TRBJ2-7, the V gene TRBV7-6; D is perhaps TRBD2 (7 bases). CDR3 length: 18 residues. Germline-derived CDR1 and CDR2 are SGHVS and FNYEAQ. V shed 5 bases and J shed 3 bases, with 26 bases lying between them. CDR3 bases: TGTGCCAGCAGCCCCAGCGGGACACCCTTCAGCGGGCACTACGAGCAGTACTTC. This translates into CASSPSGTPFSGHYEQYF.

The chain is built from TRBV7-9 and TRBJ1-1; D is undetermined. V lost 8 bases, J lost 0 bases, and 19 bases lay in between. The germline CDR1 and CDR2 sequences are SEHNR and FQNEAQ (reference sequence). CDR3 length equals 16 residues. This CDR3 is CASVRGGGFMNTEAFF. CDR3 bases: TGTGCCAGCGTCCGAGGAGGCGGGTTTATGAACACTGAAGCTTTCTTT.

The V gene is TRBV11-2, the J gene TRBJ2-1, with 8 bases lining up with TRBD1. Germline trimming cut 3 bases from V and 7 bases from J; bases unmatched to any gene: 5. This CDR3 comprises 14 residues. The germline V gene has CDR1 SGHAT and CDR2 FQNNGV. The CDR3 spells CASSFARGQNEQFF. The CDR3, as DNA: TGTGCCAGCAGCTTCGCCAGGGGGCAAAATGAGCAGTTCTTC.

This chain links TRBV7-9 with TRBJ2-1; D not resolved. The CDR3 totals 12 residues. V was cut by 4 bases and J by 10 bases, with 11 bases left in between. From germline, CDR1 is SEHNR and CDR2 FQNEAQ (reference sequence). As DNA, the CDR3 is TGTGCCAGCAGCTCCCGCCGGTCGGAGCAGTTCTTC. It encodes CASSSRRSEQFF.

This rearrangement joins TRBV5-8 to TRBJ1-3; 8 positions agree with TRBD1. The CDR3 runs 17 residues. Trimming took 0 bases from V and 2 from J; bases not matched to a gene: 7. Looked up from germline, CDR1 is SGHTS and CDR2 is YDEGEE. The CDR3 DNA sequence: TGTGCCAGCAGCTTGGTCGGGACAGGTGGAACTGGAAACACCATATATTTT. As protein: CASSLVGTGGTGNTIYF.

Here the CDR3 reads CATSKDRGMNEQFF. DNA of the CDR3: TGTGCCACCTCCAAGGACAGGGGGATGAATGAGCAGTTCTTC. The chain joins TRBV19 to TRBJ2-1; 10 bases align to TRBD1. CDR3 size: 14 residues. From germline, CDR1 is LNHDA and CDR2 SQIVND (reference sequence). The J segment lost 7 bases and the V segment lost 10 bases, leaving 10 bases of the junction unmatched.

The CDR3 loop is CASSVPGTGSRLGGYTF. As DNA, the CDR3 is TGTGCCAGCAGCGTCCCCGGGACAGGGTCTCGTCTCGGAGGCTACACCTTC. The chain carries TRBV9 and TRBJ1-2; 9 positions agree with TRBD1. The ends lost 2 bases at V and 8 bases at J; junction bases unmatched: 16. Per the germline V gene, CDR1 is SGDLS and CDR2 is YYNGEE. The CDR3 has 17 amino acids.

In this sample, this clone turned up a few times. The V call is TRBV9, the J call TRBJ1-6, with 7 positions matching TRBD1. CDR3 length equals 14 residues. Germline V gene lookup returns CDR1 SGDLS and CDR2 YYNGEE. The V segment lost 3 bases and the J segment 10 bases; nucleotides outside the gene matches: 7. The CDR3 sequence is CASSALQGLSPLHF. The CDR3, as DNA: TGTGCCAGCAGCGCCTTACAGGGGCTCTCACCCCTCCACTTT.

The V call is TRBV7-9, the J call TRBJ2-3; 12 bases map to TRBD2. Trimming at V came to 0 bases and at J to 5 bases, leaving 6 bases not matched to a gene. The germline V gene encodes CDR1 SEHNR and CDR2 FQNEAQ (reference sequence). CDR3 length equals 17 residues. CDR3 coding DNA: TGTGCCAGCAGCTTAGCAGCTAGCGGGGGGGCCCGAGATACGCAGTATTTT. Translated, it gives CASSLAASGGARDTQYF.

The gene calls are TRBV9 and TRBJ1-2; D is undetermined. CDR1 is SGDLS and CDR2 is YYNGEE in the germline V gene. V shed 3 bases and J shed 6 bases, with 9 bases lying between them. The CDR3 extends over 12 amino acids. CDR3 residues: CASSGRGNGYTF. The CDR3, as DNA: TGTGCCAGCAGCGGACGGGGTAATGGCTACACCTTC.

CDR3 amino acids: CASSLAGGPSYEQYF. The CDR3 DNA reads TGTGCCAGCAGCTTGGCGGGAGGGCCCTCCTACGAGCAGTACTTC. This sequence joins TRBV5-4 and TRBJ2-7; 8 bases match TRBD2. CDR1 and CDR2 (germline): SGHNT, YYREEE (reference sequence). The CDR3 loop spans 15 amino acids. Trimming cost V 0 bases and J 0 bases; bases outside gene matches: 2. The full variable domain, with the rest looked up from reference TRBV5-4 and TRBJ2-7, is ETGVTQSPTHLIKTRGQQVTLRCSSQSGHNTVSWYQQALGQGPQFIFQYYREEENGRGNFPPRFSGLQFPNYSSELNVNALELDDSALYLCASSLAGGPSYEQYFGPGTRLTVT.